This entry concerns a single T cell receptor (beta chain). Antigen: not known. These data belong to a study of breast tumors, draining lymph nodes, adjacent tissues. Per the germline V gene, CDR1 is SGHRS and CDR2 is YFSETQ. V shed 1 base, J shed 5 bases, and the junction held 8 bases outside the gene matches. The CDR3 consists of 15 residues. The lymph nodes were axillary draining lymph nodes from breast cancer patients. TCRdb re-called the multiplex PCR reads through MiXCR, storing one row per CDR3 protein. This table holds some 170,000 distinct CDR3 sequences, about 30% found once. Study-level results: Tumor repertoires ranked between lymph nodes and nontumor tissue in diversity, with V and J gene preferences. Data fit most tumor T cells coming from lymph node, expanding in tumor.

Material for sequencing was axillary lymph node tissue. The rearrangement uses TRBV5-1 and TRBJ2-5; 7 bases agree with TRBD2. The receptor comes from a female donor with breast cancer. Some clones in this sample may be carry-over from other donors' samples. The CDR3 nucleotides read TGCGCCAGCAGCTTGTTTGCGGGAGCGGACGAGACCCAGTACTTC. It codes for CASSLFAGADETQYF.